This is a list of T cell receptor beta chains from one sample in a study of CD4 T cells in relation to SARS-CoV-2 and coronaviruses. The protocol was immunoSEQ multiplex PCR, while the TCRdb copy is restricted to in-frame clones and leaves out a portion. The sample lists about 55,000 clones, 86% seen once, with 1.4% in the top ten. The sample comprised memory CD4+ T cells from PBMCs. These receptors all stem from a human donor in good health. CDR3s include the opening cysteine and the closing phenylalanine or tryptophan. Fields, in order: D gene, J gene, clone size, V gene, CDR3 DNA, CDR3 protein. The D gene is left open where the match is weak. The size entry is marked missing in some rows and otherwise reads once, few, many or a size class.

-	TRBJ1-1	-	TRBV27	TGTGCCAGCAGTCGAGGGGGACAGAACACTGAAGCTTTCTTT	CASSRGGQNTEAFF
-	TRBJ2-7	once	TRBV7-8	TGTGCCAGCAGCTTACAGGGACGGACTCGCTACGAGCAGTACTTC	CASSLQGRTRYEQYF
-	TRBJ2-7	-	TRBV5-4	TGTGCCAGCAGCGGGATCCGGGACGGGAGTTCCTACGAGCAGTACTTC	CASSGIRDGSSYEQYF
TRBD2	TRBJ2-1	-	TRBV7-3	TGTGCCAGCAGCAATCCGGGACTAGGGGACGAGCAGTTCTTC	CASSNPGLGDEQFF
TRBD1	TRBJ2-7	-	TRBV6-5	TGTGCCAGCACTCAAGGAGACAGGGACATGCATGGGCCTTACTTC	CASTQGDRDMHGPYF
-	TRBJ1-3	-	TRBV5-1	TGCGCCAGCAGCCGGACCGACTCTGGAAACACCATATATTTT	CASSRTDSGNTIYF
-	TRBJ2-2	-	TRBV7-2	TGTGCCAGCAGCTTAGACACCGGGGAGCTGTTTTTT	CASSLDTGELFF
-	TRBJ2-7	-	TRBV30	TGTGCCTGGAGTGTGCCAGGGAAGTGGGCTGGCGAGCAGTACTTC	CAWSVPGKWAGEQYF
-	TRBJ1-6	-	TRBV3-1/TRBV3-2	TGTGCCAGCAGCCTGAGGACAAATATCCTCCACTTT	CASSLRTNILHF
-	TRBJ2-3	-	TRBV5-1	TGCGCCAGCAGGCTTGACGGCAGCACAGATACGCAGTATTTT	CASRLDGSTDTQYF
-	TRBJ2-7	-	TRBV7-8	TGTGCCAGCAGCTTAGCCCCGGGAGTAGGTGAGCAGTACTTC	CASSLAPGVGEQYF
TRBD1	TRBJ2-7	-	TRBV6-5	TGTGCCAGCAGGACCGACAGGGGGCTCTCCTACGAGCAGTACTTC	CASRTDRGLSYEQYF
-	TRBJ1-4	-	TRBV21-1	TGTGCCAGCAGCCATCGAGGACAGCCAGTAATACAACAGGAAAAACTGTTTTTT	CASSHRGQPVIQQEKLFF
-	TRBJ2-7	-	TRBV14	TGTGCCAGCAGGTGGCAGGCGGCCGGGGAGCAGTACTTC	CASRWQAAGEQYF
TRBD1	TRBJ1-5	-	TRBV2	TGTGCCAGCAGTCACAGGACAGGGGGCTATGGCAATCAGCCCCAGCATTTT	CASSHRTGGYGNQPQHF
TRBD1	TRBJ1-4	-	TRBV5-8	TGTGCCAGCAGGACCGGGACAGGGTTTCGCAATGAAAAACTGTTTTTT	CASRTGTGFRNEKLFF
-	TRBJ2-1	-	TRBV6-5	TGTGCCAGCAGCCGAGGGGGGGTGGGCTACAATGAGCAGTTCTTC	CASSRGGVGYNEQFF
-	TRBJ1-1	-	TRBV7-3	TGTGCCAGCAGCTCTACGCCCCGAGAAGCTTTCTTT	CASSSTPREAFF
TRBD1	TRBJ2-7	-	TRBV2	TGTGCCAGCAGTGAAACGGACAGGGGAAATTACGAGCAGTACTTC	CASSETDRGNYEQYF
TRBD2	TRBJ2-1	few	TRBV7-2	TGTGCCAGCGGGACTAGAGGCTACAATGAGCAGTTCTTC	CASGTRGYNEQFF
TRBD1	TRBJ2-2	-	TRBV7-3	TGTGCCAGCAGCAAACAGGGGGCTCTTCTCATTGGGAACACCGGGGAGCTGTTTTTT	CASSKQGALLIGNTGELFF
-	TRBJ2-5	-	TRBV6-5	TGTGCCAGCACCGCCCTGGGGTCGGAGACCCAGTACTTC	CASTALGSETQYF
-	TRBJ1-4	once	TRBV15	TGTGCCACCAGCTCAGGGATACCTAATGAAAAACTGTTTTTT	CATSSGIPNEKLFF
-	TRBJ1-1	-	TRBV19	TGTGCCAGTGGGGCCTCAGGGCCATTTCGCACTGAAGCTTTCTTT	CASGASGPFRTEAFF
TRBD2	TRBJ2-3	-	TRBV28	TGTGCCAGCAGTAAACTACTAGCGGGAGGGAAGGATACGCAGTATTTT	CASSKLLAGGKDTQYF
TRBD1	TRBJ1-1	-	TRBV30	TGTGCCTGGAGGAGACAGGGGACCCTGAACACTGAAGCTTTCTTT	CAWRRQGTLNTEAFF
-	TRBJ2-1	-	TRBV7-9	TGTGCCAGCAGCTTAGTCCAGGGCGAGAATGAGCAGTTCTTC	CASSLVQGENEQFF
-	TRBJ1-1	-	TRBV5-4	TGTGCCAGCAGCTTGGTACGATCTGAAGCTTTCTTT	CASSLVRSEAFF
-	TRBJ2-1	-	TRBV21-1	TGTGCCAGCGAGGCTAGCGGTGGGGCTGAGCAGTTCTTC	CASEASGGAEQFF
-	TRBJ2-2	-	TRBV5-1	TGCGCCAGCAGCGCCATTACAGAGACCGGGGAGCTGTTTTTT	CASSAITETGELFF
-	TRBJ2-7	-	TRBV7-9	TGTGCCAGCAGCTTATATCCTGAACAAAGGCAGTACTTC	CASSLYPEQRQYF
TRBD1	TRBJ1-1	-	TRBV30	TGTGCCTGGAGGCTTCGACAGGGGGTCGTTGAAGCTTTCTTT	CAWRLRQGVVEAFF
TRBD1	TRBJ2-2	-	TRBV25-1	TGTGCCAGCAGTGAATCAGGGGACAGGGGCCCCGGGGAGCTGTTTTTT	CASSESGDRGPGELFF
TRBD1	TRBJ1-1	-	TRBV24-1	TGTGCCACCAGTGATTCGACCGGGACAGGGTTACGCGCTTTCTTT	CATSDSTGTGLRAFF
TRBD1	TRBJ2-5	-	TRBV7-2	TGTGCCAGCAGCGCCTCGGGACAGGGATTCTCACAAGAGACCCAGTACTTC	CASSASGQGFSQETQYF
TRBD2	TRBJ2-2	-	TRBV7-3	TGTGCCAGCAGCCCTTGGACTAGCGGGTCCACCGGGGAGCTGTTTTTT	CASSPWTSGSTGELFF
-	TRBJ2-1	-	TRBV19	TGTGCCAGTAGTAGTGGGAGTTCGGCCTACAATGAGCAGTTCTTC	CASSSGSSAYNEQFF
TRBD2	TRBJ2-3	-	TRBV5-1	TGCGCCAGCAGCTTGGTGGGGCTAGCGGGAGGGCCGTATGTCACAGATACGCAGTATTTT	CASSLVGLAGGPYVTDTQYF
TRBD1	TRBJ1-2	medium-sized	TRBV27	TGTGCCAGCAGTCGGACAGGGGGCGGGGACTATGGCTACACCTTC	CASSRTGGGDYGYTF
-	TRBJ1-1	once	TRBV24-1	TGTGCCACCAGTGATCCTGCGTCGCGGGATGAAGCTTTCTTT	CATSDPASRDEAFF
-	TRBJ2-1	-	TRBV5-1	TGCGCCAGCCGTACAGGCCTATACAATGAGCAGTTCTTC	CASRTGLYNEQFF
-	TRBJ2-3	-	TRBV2	TGTGCCGGCAAGGGCAGGGGCCGCATAACAGATACGCAGTATTTT	CAGKGRGRITDTQYF
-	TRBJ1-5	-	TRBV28	TGTGCCAGCACTGGACAGTTTAGCAATCAGCCCCAGCATTTT	CASTGQFSNQPQHF
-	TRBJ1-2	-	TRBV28	TGTGCCAGCAGTTCTCCGGGCCACGCTAACTATGGCTACACCTTC	CASSSPGHANYGYTF
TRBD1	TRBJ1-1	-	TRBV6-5	TGTGCCAGCCAAACCGACAGGGCCGGCACTGAAGCTTTCTTT	CASQTDRAGTEAFF
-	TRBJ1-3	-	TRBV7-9	TGTGCCAGCAGCTTAGGGGTTGGAAACACCATATATTTT	CASSLGVGNTIYF
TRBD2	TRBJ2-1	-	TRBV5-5	TGTGCCAGCAACGCACTAGCGGGAGTGAATGAGCAGTTCTTC	CASNALAGVNEQFF
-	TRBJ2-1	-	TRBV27	TGTGCCAGCAGTCCGAGAGTCTACAATGAGCAGTTCTTC	CASSPRVYNEQFF
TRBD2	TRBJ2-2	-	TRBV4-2	TGTGCCAGCAGCCAAGATCTGACGGGAGGGCTTGGGTCCGGGGAGCTGTTTTTT	CASSQDLTGGLGSGELFF
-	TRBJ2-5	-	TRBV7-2	TGTGCCAGCAGCCCCCCAATGCGACTGCAAGGGACCCAGTACTTC	CASSPPMRLQGTQYF
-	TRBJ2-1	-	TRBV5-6	TGTGCCAGCAGCTTGGACAGGTTAAGGTCCTACAATGAGCAGTTCTTC	CASSLDRLRSYNEQFF
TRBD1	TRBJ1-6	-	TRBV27	TGTGCCAGTTTGACAGGGGGATCACCCCTCCACTTT	CASLTGGSPLHF
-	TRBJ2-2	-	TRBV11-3	TGTGCCAGCAGCTTTGAGGCAACCGGGGAGCTGTTTTTT	CASSFEATGELFF
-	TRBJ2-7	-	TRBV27	TGTGCCAGCAGTTTAACGGGGTACGAGCAGTACTTC	CASSLTGYEQYF
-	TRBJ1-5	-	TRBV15	TGTGCCACCAGCAGATCCCGGGATAGCAATCAGCCCCAGCATTTT	CATSRSRDSNQPQHF
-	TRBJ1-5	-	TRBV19	TGTGCCAGTAGAGGGCTGGCAGGGTCTCAGCCCCAGCATTTT	CASRGLAGSQPQHF
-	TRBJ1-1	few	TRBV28	TGTGCCAGCAATTCTCCGGGCAGACTGAACACTGAAGCTTTCTTT	CASNSPGRLNTEAFF
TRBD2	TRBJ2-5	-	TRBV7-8	TGTGCCAGCAGCCCGGAAGTTAGCGGGAGAGAGACCCAGTACTTC	CASSPEVSGRETQYF
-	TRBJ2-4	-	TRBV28	TGTGCCAGCAGTTCCCGTCGGGGTTTACCCAAAAACATTCAGTACTTC	CASSSRRGLPKNIQYF